The next 2 T cell receptor beta chains were all read from a single sample in a study of Graves' ophthalmopathy and Graves' hyperthyroidism. Amplification from RNA transcripts yielded the TCR beta CDR3 regions. HTBI primers served in a first-round RT-PCR, which a second-round multiplex PCR followed. MiXCR was run by TCRdb on the multiplex PCR reads, yielding one entry per CDR3 protein. This table holds 500,000 to 700,000 distinct CDR3 sequences, approximately 22% found once. Sequencing was done on a sample of peripheral blood. The receptors shown here come from a woman aged 18-30 years with stable Graves' hyperthyroidism. Some clones in this sample may be carry-over from other donors' samples.

The rearrangement links TRBV11-1 to TRBJ1-1; tentative D call: TRBD1 (6 bases). V was shortened by 5 bases and J by 3 bases, with 19 bases between the two germline ends. CDR1 is SGHAT and CDR2 is FQDESV in the germline V gene (reference sequence). The CDR3 length is 16 residues. In DNA, the CDR3 is TGTGCCAGCAGCCCCAAGGGGGGATTCTTGTACACTGAAGCTTTCTTT. Protein sequence: CASSPKGGFLYTEAFF.

Many counts were recorded for this clonotype. The chain recombines TRBV6-2 or TRBV6-3 with TRBJ2-5; D could derive from TRBD1 or TRBD2 (6 bases each). Between the trimmed V and J ends, which lost 5 bases and 5 bases, there was a span of 18 bases. Looked up from germline, CDR1 is MNHEY and CDR2 is SVGEGT. The CDR3 sequence is 15 residues long. The CDR3 here is CASSVEGGKGETQYF. CDR3 DNA sequence: TGTGCCAGCAGTGTAGAAGGGGGGAAAGGGGAGACCCAGTACTTC.